The 25 T cell receptor beta chains given below trace back to one sample, sequenced in a study of blood T cell repertoires in COVID-19. Profiling relied on immunoSEQ multiplex PCR, and the TCRdb table lists in-frame clones only, not all of them. The data contain around 150,000 clones, roughly 81% of them seen just once; the ten biggest clones take up around 3.2%. Input material: PBMCs or T cells enriched from blood (not recorded which). These receptor sequences come from a woman aged 50 to 60 with acute COVID-19.

The J gene is TRBJ1-2, the V gene TRBV7-2, with D uncertain. In germline, CDR1 is SGHTA, CDR2 FQGNSA. V was clipped by 3 bases and J by 2 bases, with 4 bases between them. CDR3 length: 12 residues. This chain's CDR3 is CASSFRNYGYTF. The DNA of the CDR3 is TGTGCCAGCAGCTTTCGGAACTATGGCTACACCTTC.

V gene TRBV15 combines with J gene TRBJ1-2; 7 nucleotides align to TRBD1. This CDR3 is built from 15 residues. The ends lost 0 bases at V and 7 bases at J; junction bases unmatched: 8. Germline V gene sequence: CDR1 LNHNV, CDR2 YYDKDF (reference sequence). CDR3 loop: CATSRDTGVYVGYTF. The CDR3 DNA reads TGTGCCACCAGCAGAGACACAGGGGTTTATGTTGGCTACACCTTC.

The CDR3 sequence: CASSLKVAGGYNEQFF. The CDR3, as DNA: TGTGCCAGCAGCTTAAAAGTAGCGGGAGGGTACAATGAGCAGTTCTTC. The chain couples TRBV7-3 to TRBJ2-1; TRBD2 matches at 11 bases. This CDR3 spans 16 amino acids. CDR1 SGHTA and CDR2 FQGTGA come from the germline V gene. V trimming: 1 base; J trimming: 4 bases; junction bases outside the gene matches: 3. The whole variable domain, filled in from reference TRBV7-3 and TRBJ2-1, reads GAGVSQTPSNKVTEKGKYVELRCDPISGHTALYWYRQSLGQGPEFLIYFQGTGAADDSGLPNDRFFAVRPEGSVSTLKIQRTERGDSAVYLCASSLKVAGGYNEQFFGPGTRLTVL.

This clone has a single count. CDR3 sequence: CASSFYRGAIGANVLTF. Here the CDR3 DNA reads TGTGCCAGCAGCTTTTACCGGGGGGCGATTGGGGCCAACGTCCTGACTTTC. J is TRBJ2-6 and V is TRBV5-8, with a possible D match to TRBD2 (7 bases). Germline CDR1 is SGHTS and CDR2 is YDEGEE. The V end was cut by 2 bases, the J end by 3 bases, with 15 bases between. The CDR3 totals 17 residues.

In this sample, this clone turned up many times. The genes are TRBV5-4 and TRBJ2-2; 16 bases agree with TRBD2. This CDR3 comprises 19 residues. Losses at the gene ends were 4 bases for V and 6 bases for J; bases not matched to a gene: 12. Germline values: CDR1 SGHNT, CDR2 YYREEE (reference sequence). CDR3 protein: CASSPEGLAGGPKSGELFF. The CDR3 DNA sequence: TGTGCCAGCAGCCCTGAGGGACTAGCGGGAGGGCCCAAGTCCGGGGAGCTGTTTTTT.

V and J are TRBV15 and TRBJ2-7, with D perhaps TRBD2 (5 bases). This CDR3 is built from 13 residues. Germline V gene data show CDR1 as LNHNV and CDR2 as YYDKDF (reference sequence). V lost 0 bases and J lost 5, with 8 bases in between. In DNA, the CDR3 is TGTGCCACCAGCAGAGATCGGGGAAACGAGCAGTACTTC. Protein product: CATSRDRGNEQYF.

The rearrangement links TRBV4-2 to TRBJ1-4, with D possibly TRBD1 on 5 matching bases. Germline V gene lookup returns CDR1 LGHNA and CDR2 YNFKEQ. CDR3 length equals 14 residues. Trimming cost V 6 bases and J 8 bases, with 16 bases left between them. The CDR3 DNA reads TGTGCCAGCAGTCGGGGGTCGGTAGGCGAAAAACTGTTTTTT. Translated, it gives CASSRGSVGEKLFF.

The gene calls are TRBV28 and TRBJ2-2; D may be TRBD2 (6 bases). The CDR3 has 17 amino acids. V lost 5 bases and J 4 bases, leaving 20 bases between the germline ends. Germline V gene sequence: CDR1 MDHEN, CDR2 SYDVKM. This CDR3 reads CASSPRVHWRGTGELFF. The CDR3 DNA reads TGTGCCAGCAGTCCGAGGGTCCATTGGAGGGGCACCGGGGAGCTGTTTTTT.

The rearrangement links TRBV5-1 to TRBJ1-2; TRBD1 matches at 7 bases. CDR1 and CDR2 from the germline V gene are SGHRS and YFSETQ. This CDR3 has 15 residues. Trimming at V came to 4 bases and at J to 2 bases, leaving 8 bases not matched to a gene. CDR3 bases: TGCGCCAGCAGCCAAGGGACAGCAACGAACTATGGCTACACCTTC. Encoded protein: CASSQGTATNYGYTF.

This chain joins TRBV6-1 and TRBJ2-7; D is possibly TRBD1 (6 bases). Germline V gene sequence: CDR1 MNHNS, CDR2 SASEGT. The V end was cut by 2 bases, the J end by 1 base, with 12 bases between. There are 15 residues in the CDR3. CDR3 DNA sequence: TGTGCCAGCAGTGAACTCGCAGGGGCATCCTACGAGCAGTACTTC. Its protein product is CASSELAGASYEQYF.

V and J are TRBV19 and TRBJ2-1; D is possibly TRBD2 (6 bases). Trimming stripped 5 bases from V and 6 bases from J, with 14 bases between. The CDR3 is 14 amino acids. Per germline, CDR1 LNHDA and CDR2 SQIVND (reference sequence). The CDR3 reads CASSEYERVNEQFF. The CDR3 DNA reads as TGTGCCAGTAGTGAGTATGAGCGGGTCAATGAGCAGTTCTTC.

The J gene is TRBJ2-1, the V gene TRBV19, with a weak D call TRBD1 (6 bases). The V gene's germline CDR1 is LNHDA and CDR2 SQIVND (reference sequence). The ends were cut back, 4 bases at V and 5 bases at J, with 9 bases in the middle. The CDR3 is made up of 13 amino acids. The CDR3 spells CASSKGVHNEQFF. The CDR3 DNA reads TGTGCCAGTAGTAAGGGGGTCCACAATGAGCAGTTCTTC.

This chain connects TRBV10-1 to TRBJ1-2; possibly TRBD1 for D (6 bases). Trimming left V 6 bases short and J 11 bases short, with 7 bases between. Germline lookup yields CDR1 WNHNN and CDR2 SYGVQD (reference sequence). The CDR3 is 9 residues long. In nucleotides, the CDR3 is TGCGCCAGCAGAACAGGGTACACCTTC. As protein: CASRTGYTF.

The V gene is TRBV3-1 (or the pseudogene TRBV3-2), the J gene TRBJ2-2; D not certain. Germline-derived CDR1 and CDR2 are LGHDT and YNNKEL (reference sequence). This CDR3 is built from 11 residues. V shed 4 bases and J shed 10 bases, with 7 bases lying between them. The CDR3 loop reads CASSPGTELFF. The CDR3 bases are TGTGCCAGCAGCCCAGGCACGGAGCTGTTTTTT.

This clone was recorded only once. The CDR3 loop reads CASSLGLAGQETQYF. In DNA, the CDR3 is TGCGCCAGCAGCTTAGGACTAGCGGGGCAAGAGACCCAGTACTTC. The rearrangement uses TRBV5-1 and TRBJ2-5; 12 bases are shared with TRBD2. The germline CDR1 and CDR2 sequences are SGHRS and YFSETQ. This CDR3 spans 15 amino acids. J gave up 2 bases and V 2 bases, and 1 base lay outside the gene matches.

The chain has TRBV3-1 (or the pseudogene TRBV3-2) and TRBJ2-2, with 7 bases that match TRBD1. CDR1 LGHDT and CDR2 YNNKEL come from the germline V gene (reference sequence). The CDR3 has 16 amino acids. With 5 bases clipped from V and 2 bases from J, the junction kept 8 bases outside the gene matches. In nucleotides, the CDR3 is TGTGCCAGCAGCGAGAAAACAGGGGCCAACACCGGGGAGCTGTTTTTT. It specifies CASSEKTGANTGELFF.

J is TRBJ2-6 and V is TRBV12-5, with a weak D call TRBD2 (6 bases). Trimming took 4 bases from V and 4 from J, leaving 14 bases between them. The CDR3 totals 16 residues. CDR1 is LGHNT and CDR2 is FRNRAP in the germline V gene. Written as DNA, the CDR3 is TGTGCTAGTGGTTGGGGCGGCGGGGAGGGGGCCAACGTCCTGACTTTC. Amino acids: CASGWGGGEGANVLTF.

The chain recombines TRBV19 with TRBJ2-7; no clear D. The CDR3 has 14 amino acids. CDR1 and CDR2 (germline): LNHDA, SQIVND (reference sequence). Trimming stripped 1 base from V and 3 bases from J, with 10 bases between. The CDR3 bases are TGTGCCAGTAGTATAGCCGTAGCTGTCTACGAGCAGTACTTC. Its translation is CASSIAVAVYEQYF.

This clone was seen more than once but under ten times. J is TRBJ2-1 and V is TRBV28; TRBD1 is a possible D gene (6 bases). V lost 6 bases to trimming and J lost 12 bases, with 21 bases between them. Germline loops: CDR1 MDHEN, CDR2 SYDVKM. The CDR3 has 14 amino acids. For the CDR3, the DNA is TGTGCCAGCAGCTTTGTCGACTCACAGGGTGCGCAGTTCTTC. Translating gives CASSFVDSQGAQFF.

This clone has a single count. V is TRBV9 and J is TRBJ1-6; no clear D gene. Trimming removed 0 bases at V and 7 bases at J, with 8 bases between. CDR3 length: 14 residues. Germline V gene data show CDR1 as SGDLS and CDR2 as YYNGEE. The CDR3 nucleotides read TGTGCCAGCAGCGTAGCCGTCTTAAATTCACCCCTCCACTTT. Translated: CASSVAVLNSPLHF.

The chain carries TRBV11-3 and TRBJ2-1, with D hard to call. The CDR3 covers 14 residues. CDR1 is SGHNT and CDR2 is YENEEA in the germline V gene. Trimming removed 1 base from V and 6 bases from J, with 10 bases in between. DNA of the CDR3: TGTGCCAGCAGCTTAGTTAGGAGCATCAATGAGCAGTTCTTC. This sequence encodes CASSLVRSINEQFF. The full variable domain, in which reference TRBV11-3 and TRBJ2-1 provide the parts outside the CDR3, is EAGVVQSPRYKIIEKKQPVAFWCNPISGHNTLYWYLQNLGQGPELLIRYENEEAVDDSQLPKDRFSAERLKGVDSTLKIQPAELGDSAVYLCASSLVRSINEQFFGPGTRLTVL.

This clone was detected only once. The V and J genes are TRBV28 and TRBJ1-5, with no clear D. V lost 2 bases and J 0 bases, leaving 11 bases between the germline ends. CDR3 size: 16 residues. Per germline, CDR1 MDHEN and CDR2 SYDVKM. The CDR3 here is CASSLGEAGSNQPQHF. CDR3 coding DNA: TGTGCCAGCAGTTTAGGGGAGGCTGGTAGCAATCAGCCCCAGCATTTT.

V gene TRBV6-2 or TRBV6-3 combines with J gene TRBJ2-1; 9 bases are shared with TRBD2. Germline loops: CDR1 MNHEY, CDR2 SVGEGT. The length of the CDR3 is 15 residues. After removal of 5 bases from V and 8 bases from J, the junction contained 10 bases not matched to a gene. The CDR3 loop is CASSGGISGSYEQFF. CDR3 in DNA: TGTGCCAGCAGTGGGGGGATTAGCGGGAGCTATGAGCAGTTCTTC.

The chain is built from TRBV7-2 and TRBJ1-6, with 8 bases matching TRBD1. The germline V gene encodes CDR1 SGHTA and CDR2 FQGNSA. The CDR3 sequence is 16 residues long. Losses at the gene ends were 0 bases for V and 6 bases for J; bases not matched to a gene: 4. In nucleotides, the CDR3 is TGTGCCAGCAGCTTAGCCTGGACAGGGTCTAATTCACCCCTCCACTTT. This translates into CASSLAWTGSNSPLHF.

This chain uses TRBV19 with TRBJ1-5, with D perhaps TRBD1 (5 bases). This CDR3 contains 16 residues. Germline-derived CDR1 and CDR2 are LNHDA and SQIVND (reference sequence). Trimming took 7 bases from V and 0 from J, leaving 16 bases between them. CDR3 residues: CASIQTRGVSNQPQHF. The CDR3 region has the DNA TGTGCCAGTATTCAGACCCGGGGGGTTAGCAATCAGCCCCAGCATTTT.